This T cell receptor beta chain comes out of a study of regulatory T cells in long-lasting Graves disease. Time point defined: newly diagnosed GD, antithyroid drugs for less than 3 months. The TCR library was made from RNA extracted from PBMCs. The TCR beta library used iRepertoire HTBI primers with Arm-PCR amplification of CDR3. One entry per CDR3 protein, called by TCRdb with MiXCR from the multiplex PCR reads. In the table there are over 500,000 distinct CDR3 sequences, 15% to 20% of which are singletons. This clonotype was seen only a few times. Germline V gives CDR1 DFQATT, CDR2 SNEGSKA (reference sequence). CDR3 length: 17 residues. With 0 bases removed from V and 6 bases from J, the gap between germline ends came to 21 bases. In addition, the sample was reused for a study of T cells in Graves' hyperthyroidism and ophthalmopathy. In that study: The blood repertoire included most of the expanded thyroid clonotypes above 0.001.

The TCR comes from a woman aged 25-40 years with Graves disease. The chain combines TRBV20-1 with TRBJ2-4; a weak D match, TRBD1 (6 bases). This sample comprised peripheral blood mononuclear cells (PBMCs), obtained at new diagnosis, from a patient treated with antithyroid drugs. This CDR3 is CSARDLMDSTDRNIQYF. CDR3 nucleotide sequence: TGCAGTGCTAGAGATCTTATGGACAGCACCGACCGAAACATTCAGTACTTC.